This T cell receptor (beta chain) came from a study of blood T cell repertoires in COVID-19. Background on the study: There were acute and convalescent COVID-19 samples, and they came from the United States, Italy and Spain. T cells, B-cell-depleted T cells, or PBMCs supplied cDNA or gDNA.

Deletions cut 4 bases from V and 1 base from J, with 9 bases between. CDR3 size: 14 residues. Germline CDR1 and CDR2: SGDLS and YYNGEE. Authors' data handling: Quantification of nucleated cells was approximated via reference gene primer amplification. Using immunoSEQ multiplex PCR, the repertoire was profiled, and TCRdb retains in-frame clones only, with some absent. D and trimming were read from the DNA, whereas the V and J calls and clone size are those reported in that table. The sample lists about 280,000 clones, around 85% seen once, with 4.5% to 5.5% in the top ten. The rearrangement uses TRBV9 and TRBJ2-4, with D uncertain. Input material: peripheral blood. The TCR sequence derives from a man aged 45-65 years with active or convalescent COVID-19. This chain's CDR3 is CASSPGAAKNIQYF. CDR3 DNA: TGTGCCAGCAGCCCGGGTGCGGCCAAAAACATTCAGTACTTC.